This T cell receptor beta chain is drawn from a study of molecular identifiers for immune sequencing clone quantification. One entry per CDR3 protein results from TCRdb running MiXCR on the PCR reads. The sample carries about half a million distinct CDR3 sequences, 25% recorded once. General study points: Effector cells had over 99% of their molecules in clones above 20 RNA copies, while naive cells had under 1%.

Germline V gene sequence: CDR1 SGHNT, CDR2 YYREEE (reference sequence). J was trimmed by 4 bases and V by 5 bases; bases with no gene match: 5. This CDR3 contains 13 residues. In its sample, this clonotype was seen a few times. As yet, its antigen is unknown. The V and J genes are TRBV5-4 and TRBJ2-5; 7 bases fit TRBD1. Input material: naive CD8+ T cells from blood, with Jurkat cell RNA spiked in. The subset denotes: FACS-sorted CD8+CD4-CCR7+CD45RA+ naive T cells. This clonotype originated in a human donor in good health. Some libraries in this study had Jurkat cell RNA spiked in. CDR3 coding DNA: TGTGCCAGCAGATACAGGGGCGGAGAGACCCAGTACTTC. It yields the protein CASRYRGGETQYF.